This record looks at one T cell receptor beta chain sequence and its context. What it recognizes is unknown. Generated by immunoSEQ multiplex PCR, the TCRdb table keeps only in-frame clones and is missing some. The table shows roughly 2 million clones, with 95% occurring only once. This sample is drawn from a study of shared clonotypes between healthy human individuals. Findings and limits, study-wide: Clonotypes shared by all four sorted-subset donors had higher generation probabilities than non-shared clonotypes. Four donors had about 5% of their naive CD4 clonotypes in common. Blood was the only sampled material, and tissue repertoires likely differ.

Germline lookup yields CDR1 LNHDA and CDR2 SQIVND (reference sequence). This CDR3 spans 15 amino acids. V lost 6 bases and J lost 6; bases outside the gene matches: 6. The source material was naive CD4+ T cells sorted from blood. Subset specified: CD45RA+ positively selected. The chain has TRBV19 and TRBJ2-2; 11 bases match TRBD2. The clonotype comes from a man between 18 and 35 years old in good health. This CDR3 reads CASSVAGGLPGELFF. The CDR3 DNA follows: TGTGCCAGTAGCGTAGCGGGAGGGCTTCCCGGGGAGCTGTTTTTT.